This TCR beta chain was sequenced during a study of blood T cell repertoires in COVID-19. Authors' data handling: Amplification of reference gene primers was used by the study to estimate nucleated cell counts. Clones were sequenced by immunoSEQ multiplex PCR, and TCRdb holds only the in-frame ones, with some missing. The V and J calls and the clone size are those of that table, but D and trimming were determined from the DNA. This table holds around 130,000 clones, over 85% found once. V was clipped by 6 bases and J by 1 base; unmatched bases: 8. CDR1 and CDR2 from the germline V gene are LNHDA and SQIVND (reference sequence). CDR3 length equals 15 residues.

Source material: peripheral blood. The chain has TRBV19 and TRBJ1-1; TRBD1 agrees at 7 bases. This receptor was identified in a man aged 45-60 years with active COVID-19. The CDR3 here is CASSPSGTENTEAFF. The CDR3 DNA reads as TGTGCCAGTAGCCCTTCCGGGACAGAGAACACTGAAGCTTTCTTT.